These T cell receptor beta chains were read from a single sample in a study of T cell repertoires in cytomegalovirus infection. TCRdb reprocessed the reads via MiXCR and lists one record per CDR3 protein. The data hold about 300,000 distinct CDR3 sequences, with about 9.1% observed a single time. The sequencing sample was made of PBMCs. The receptor source for this set is a human donor in good health (CMV status not recorded). Some clones in this sample may be carry-over from other donors' samples. CDR3s include the opening cysteine and the closing phenylalanine or tryptophan. Fields, in order: CDR3 protein, V gene, J gene.

CASSYTSSTGYTEAFF	TRBV6-2/TRBV6-3	TRBJ1-1
CASSLDRVSGEQFF	TRBV11-3	TRBJ2-1
CASSSYFGRVVSYEQYF	TRBV6-1	TRBJ2-7
CASSLVAGPSWLGTDTQYF	TRBV7-2	TRBJ2-3
CASSQGGPKNIQYF	TRBV5-1	TRBJ2-4
CASSLRLAGMDEQFF	TRBV7-9	TRBJ2-1
CSAITRGETQYF	TRBV20-1	TRBJ2-5
CSASPRGTGELFF	TRBV20-1	TRBJ2-2
CASEDANTGELFF	TRBV28	TRBJ2-2
CASSSPTEMNTEAFF	TRBV7-2	TRBJ1-1
CASSLVLAQNTEAFF	TRBV7-2	TRBJ1-1
CASNRDYLTAGGMITGELFF	TRBV28	TRBJ2-2
CAISGGEKLFF	TRBV10-3	TRBJ1-4
CSLRTSMGYTF	TRBV29-1	TRBJ1-2
CASTRGGPASYNEQFF	TRBV19	TRBJ2-1
CASSLMGAPYNEQFF	TRBV7-2	TRBJ2-1
CASSLNRQTGELFF	TRBV2	TRBJ2-2
CSASVRQGRTGELFF	TRBV20-1	TRBJ2-2
CSARVWDRRNTEAFF	TRBV20-1	TRBJ1-1
CAMATGDYNEQFF	TRBV10-3	TRBJ2-1